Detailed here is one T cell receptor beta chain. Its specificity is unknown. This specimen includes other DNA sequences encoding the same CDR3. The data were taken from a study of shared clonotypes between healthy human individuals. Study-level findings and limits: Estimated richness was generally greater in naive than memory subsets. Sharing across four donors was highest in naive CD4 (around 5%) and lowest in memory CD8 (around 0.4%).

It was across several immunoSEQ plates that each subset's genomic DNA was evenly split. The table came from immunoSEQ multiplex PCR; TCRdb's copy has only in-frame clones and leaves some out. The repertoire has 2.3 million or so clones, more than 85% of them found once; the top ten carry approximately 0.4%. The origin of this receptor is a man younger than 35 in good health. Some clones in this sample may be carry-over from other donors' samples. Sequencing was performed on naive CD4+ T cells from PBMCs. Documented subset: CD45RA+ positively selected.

Written as DNA, the CDR3 is TGCGCCAGCAGCTTAGTGGGACAGAACACTGAAGCTTTCTTT. Its translation is CASSLVGQNTEAFF. This chain uses TRBV5-1 with TRBJ1-1; the D gene is possibly TRBD1 (6 bases). V was cut by 2 bases and J by 1 base, with 9 bases left in between. The CDR3 length is 14 residues. CDR1 is SGHRS and CDR2 is YFSETQ in the germline V gene. Looking up the rest from reference TRBV5-1 and TRBJ1-1 gives the full variable domain: KAGVTQTPRYLIKTRGQQVTLSCSPISGHRSVSWYQQTPGQGLQFLFEYFSETQRNKGNFPGRFSGRQFSNSRSEMNVSTLELGDSALYLCASSLVGQNTEAFFGQGTRLTVV.